The 6 T cell receptor beta chains below were found in one sample sequenced in a study of cytomegalovirus exposure and HLA in healthy donors. PCR amplification relied on 60 Vbeta primers (plus 13 Jbeta primers). The assay was immunoSEQ multiplex PCR, and TCRdb's table has in-frame clones only and misses some. The sample consists of 95,000 to 150,000 clones, about 76% of them appearing once. The specimen was PBMCs. Receptors were obtained from a man between 60 and 70 years old in good health and CMV-seropositive.

The chain employs TRBV5-1 and TRBJ1-2, with 7 nucleotides matching TRBD1. Germline V gene lookup returns CDR1 SGHRS and CDR2 YFSETQ. V lost 0 bases to trimming and J lost 6 bases; unmatched junction nucleotides: 5. This CDR3 comprises 14 residues. The CDR3 loop reads CASSLGQGADGYTF. The CDR3 DNA reads TGCGCCAGCAGCTTGGGACAGGGAGCGGATGGCTACACCTTC.

V is TRBV5-6 and J is TRBJ2-5, with 10 positions matching TRBD1. The V gene end was trimmed by 2 bases and the J gene end by 0 bases; junction bases not matched to a gene: 4. There are 16 residues in the CDR3. Germline V gene data show CDR1 as SGHDT and CDR2 as YYEEEE. CDR3 loop: CASSFRTGGNQETQYF. The CDR3 region has the DNA TGTGCCAGCAGCTTCAGGACAGGGGGTAACCAAGAGACCCAGTACTTC. Drawing the rest from reference TRBV5-6 and TRBJ2-5, the complete variable domain is DAGVTQSPTHLIKTRGQQVTLRCSPKSGHDTVSWYQQALGQGPQFIFQYYEEEERQRGNFPDRFSGHQFPNYSSELNVNALLLGDSALYLCASSFRTGGNQETQYFGPGTRLLVL.

The DNA for the CDR3 is TGTGCCAGTAGTTCCCGCTACGAGCAGTACTTC. Translated, it gives CASSSRYEQYF. This rearrangement joins TRBV19 to TRBJ2-7; D remains unclear. V lost 5 bases, J lost 3 bases, and 5 bases lay in between. The CDR3 is made up of 11 amino acids. Germline loops: CDR1 LNHDA, CDR2 SQIVND (reference sequence).

This clone was seen just once. The J gene is TRBJ1-2, the V gene TRBV5-1; the match to TRBD1 covers 8 bases. This CDR3 has 15 residues. Germline trimming cut 4 bases from V and 6 bases from J; bases unmatched to any gene: 11. Germline CDR1 reads SGHRS; CDR2 reads YFSETQ. CDR3: CASSPTTGVENGYTF. The CDR3 nucleotides are TGCGCCAGCAGCCCGACGACAGGGGTTGAAAATGGCTACACCTTC.

This chain links TRBV6-5 with TRBJ2-5; no firm D call. V gave up 7 bases and J gave up 3 bases, with 15 bases separating them. CDR1 is MNHEY, CDR2 SVGAGI, per germline. This CDR3 contains 14 residues. CDR3 region: CASTTRREKETQYF. The CDR3 DNA follows: TGTGCCAGCACCACCCGGAGAGAAAAAGAGACCCAGTACTTC.

The V gene is TRBV6-1, the J gene TRBJ1-2; D unresolved. Germline lookup yields CDR1 MNHNS and CDR2 SASEGT. V was trimmed by 7 bases and J by 4 bases, leaving 19 bases between them. The length of the CDR3 is 15 residues. For the CDR3, the DNA is TGTGCCAGCACCAAAGGAGGGTCGGGAGGCTATGGCTACACCTTC. Translating it yields CASTKGGSGGYGYTF.